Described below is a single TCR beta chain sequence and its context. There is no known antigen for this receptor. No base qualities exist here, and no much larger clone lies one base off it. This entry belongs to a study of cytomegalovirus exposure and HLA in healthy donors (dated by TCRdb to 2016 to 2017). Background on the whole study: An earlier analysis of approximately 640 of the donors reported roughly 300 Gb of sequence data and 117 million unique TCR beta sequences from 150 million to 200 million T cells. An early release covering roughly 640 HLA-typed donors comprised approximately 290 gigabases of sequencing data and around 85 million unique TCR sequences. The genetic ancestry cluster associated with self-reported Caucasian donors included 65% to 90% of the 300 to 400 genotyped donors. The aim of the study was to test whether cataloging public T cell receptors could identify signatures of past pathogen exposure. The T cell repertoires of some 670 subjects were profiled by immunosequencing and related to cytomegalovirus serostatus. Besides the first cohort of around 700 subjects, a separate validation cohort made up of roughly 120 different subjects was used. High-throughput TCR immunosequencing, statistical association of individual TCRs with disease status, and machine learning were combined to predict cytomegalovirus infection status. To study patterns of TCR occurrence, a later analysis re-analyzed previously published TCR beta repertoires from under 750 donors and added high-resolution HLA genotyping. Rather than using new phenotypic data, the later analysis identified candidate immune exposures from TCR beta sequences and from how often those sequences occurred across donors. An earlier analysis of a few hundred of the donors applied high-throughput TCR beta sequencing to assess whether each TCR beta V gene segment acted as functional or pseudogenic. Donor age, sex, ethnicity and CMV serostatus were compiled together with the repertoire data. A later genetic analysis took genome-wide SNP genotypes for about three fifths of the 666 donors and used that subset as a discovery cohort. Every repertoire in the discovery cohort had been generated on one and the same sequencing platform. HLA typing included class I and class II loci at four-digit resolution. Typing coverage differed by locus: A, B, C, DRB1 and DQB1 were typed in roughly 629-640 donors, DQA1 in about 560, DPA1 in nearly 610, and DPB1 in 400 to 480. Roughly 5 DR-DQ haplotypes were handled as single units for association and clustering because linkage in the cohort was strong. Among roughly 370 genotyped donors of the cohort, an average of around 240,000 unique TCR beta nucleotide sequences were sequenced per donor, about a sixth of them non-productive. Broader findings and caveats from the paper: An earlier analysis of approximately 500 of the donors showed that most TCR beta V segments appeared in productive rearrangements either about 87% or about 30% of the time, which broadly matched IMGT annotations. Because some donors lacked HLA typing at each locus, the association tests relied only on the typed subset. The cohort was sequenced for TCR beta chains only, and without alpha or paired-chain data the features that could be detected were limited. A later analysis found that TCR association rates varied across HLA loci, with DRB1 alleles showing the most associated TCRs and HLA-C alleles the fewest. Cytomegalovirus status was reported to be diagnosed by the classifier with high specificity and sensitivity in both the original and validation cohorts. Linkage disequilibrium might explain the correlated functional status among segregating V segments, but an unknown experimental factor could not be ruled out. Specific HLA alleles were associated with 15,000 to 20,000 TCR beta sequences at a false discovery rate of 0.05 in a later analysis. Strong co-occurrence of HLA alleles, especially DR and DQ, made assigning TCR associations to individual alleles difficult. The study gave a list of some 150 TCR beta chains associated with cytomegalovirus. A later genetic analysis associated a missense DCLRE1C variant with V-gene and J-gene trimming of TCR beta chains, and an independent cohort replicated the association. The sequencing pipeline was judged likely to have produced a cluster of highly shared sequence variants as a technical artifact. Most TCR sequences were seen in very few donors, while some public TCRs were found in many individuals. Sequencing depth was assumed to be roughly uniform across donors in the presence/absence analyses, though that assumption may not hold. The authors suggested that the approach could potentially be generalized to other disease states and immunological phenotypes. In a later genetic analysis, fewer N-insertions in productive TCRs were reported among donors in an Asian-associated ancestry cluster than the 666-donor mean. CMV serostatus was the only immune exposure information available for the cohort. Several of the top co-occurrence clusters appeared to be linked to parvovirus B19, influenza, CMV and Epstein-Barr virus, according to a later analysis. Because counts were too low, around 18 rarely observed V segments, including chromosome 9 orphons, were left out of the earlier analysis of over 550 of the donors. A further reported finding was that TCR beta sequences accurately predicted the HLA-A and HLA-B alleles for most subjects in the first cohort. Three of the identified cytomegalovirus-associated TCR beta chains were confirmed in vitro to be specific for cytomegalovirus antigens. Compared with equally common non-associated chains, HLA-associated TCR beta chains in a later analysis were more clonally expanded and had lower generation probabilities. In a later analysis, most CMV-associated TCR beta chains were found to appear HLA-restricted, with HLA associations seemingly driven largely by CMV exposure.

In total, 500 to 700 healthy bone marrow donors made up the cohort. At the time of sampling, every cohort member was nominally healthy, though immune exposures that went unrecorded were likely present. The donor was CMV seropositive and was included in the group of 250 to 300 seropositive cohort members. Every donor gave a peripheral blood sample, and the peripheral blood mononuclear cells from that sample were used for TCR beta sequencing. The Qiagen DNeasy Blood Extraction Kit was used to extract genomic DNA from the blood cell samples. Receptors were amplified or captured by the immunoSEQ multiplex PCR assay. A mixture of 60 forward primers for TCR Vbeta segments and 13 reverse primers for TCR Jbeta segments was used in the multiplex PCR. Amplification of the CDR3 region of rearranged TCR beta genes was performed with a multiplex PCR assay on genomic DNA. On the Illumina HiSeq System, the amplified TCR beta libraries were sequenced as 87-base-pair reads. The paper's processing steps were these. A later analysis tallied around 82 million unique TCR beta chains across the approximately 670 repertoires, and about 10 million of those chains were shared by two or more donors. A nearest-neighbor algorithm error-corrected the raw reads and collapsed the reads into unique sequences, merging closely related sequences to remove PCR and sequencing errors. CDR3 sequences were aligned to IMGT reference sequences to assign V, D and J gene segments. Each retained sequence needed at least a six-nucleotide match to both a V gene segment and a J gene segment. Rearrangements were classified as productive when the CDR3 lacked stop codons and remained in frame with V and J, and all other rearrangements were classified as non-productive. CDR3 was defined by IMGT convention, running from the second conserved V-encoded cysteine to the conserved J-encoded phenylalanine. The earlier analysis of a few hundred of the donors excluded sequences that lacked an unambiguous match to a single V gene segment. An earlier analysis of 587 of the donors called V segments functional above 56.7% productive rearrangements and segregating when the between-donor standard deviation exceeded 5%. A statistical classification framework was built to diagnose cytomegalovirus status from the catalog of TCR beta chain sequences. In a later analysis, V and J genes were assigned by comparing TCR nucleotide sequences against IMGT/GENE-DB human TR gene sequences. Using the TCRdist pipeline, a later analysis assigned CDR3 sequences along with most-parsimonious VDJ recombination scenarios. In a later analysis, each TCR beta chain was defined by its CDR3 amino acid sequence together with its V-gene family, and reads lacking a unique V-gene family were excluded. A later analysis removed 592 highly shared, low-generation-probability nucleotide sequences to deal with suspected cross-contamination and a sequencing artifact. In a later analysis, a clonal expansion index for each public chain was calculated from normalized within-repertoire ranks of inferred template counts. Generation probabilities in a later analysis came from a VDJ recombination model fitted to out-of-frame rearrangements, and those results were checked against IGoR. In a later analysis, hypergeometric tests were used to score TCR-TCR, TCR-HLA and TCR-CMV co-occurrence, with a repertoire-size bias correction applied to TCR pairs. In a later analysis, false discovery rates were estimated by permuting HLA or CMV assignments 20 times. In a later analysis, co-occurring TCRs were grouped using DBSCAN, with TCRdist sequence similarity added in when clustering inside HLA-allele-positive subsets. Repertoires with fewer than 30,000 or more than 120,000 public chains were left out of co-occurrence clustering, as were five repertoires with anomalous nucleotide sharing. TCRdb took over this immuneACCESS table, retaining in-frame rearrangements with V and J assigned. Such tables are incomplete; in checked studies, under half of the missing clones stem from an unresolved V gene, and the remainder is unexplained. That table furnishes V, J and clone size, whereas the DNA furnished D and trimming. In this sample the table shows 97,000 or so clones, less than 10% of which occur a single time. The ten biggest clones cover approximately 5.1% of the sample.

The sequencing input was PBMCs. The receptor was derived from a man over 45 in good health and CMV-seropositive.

CDR3 sequence: CASSLEPGYGYTF. Here is the DNA: TGCGCCAGCAGCTTGGAACCCGGCTATGGCTACACCTTC. The chain links TRBV5-1 with TRBJ1-2, with no confident D gene call. The CDR3 holds 13 amino acids from the cysteine to the phenylalanine. CDR3 DNA is the only sequence kept; it has 39 bases, read in frame from the first base. CDR1 and CDR2 are drawn from the germline V gene: SGHRS, YFSETQ. V and J are truncated by 0 bases and 4 bases respectively, leaving an intervening sequence of 7 bases.